This T cell receptor beta chain was observed in a study of CD8 T cells in ankylosing spondylitis. Libraries for TCR beta were made by quantitative 5'-RACE with molecular barcodes. TCRdb fed the 5' RACE reads into MiXCR, producing one record per CDR3 protein. The sample has a few hundred thousand distinct CDR3 sequences; under 20% are singletons. Study-wide points: A TCR beta motif of fewer than 10 highly homologous variants seemed to mark ankylosing spondylitis blood. Earlier literature documents some of the motif variants in reactive arthritis synovial fluid and blood. Clones that were linked to disease were CD8+ and were relatively rare in peripheral blood. Reportedly, matched ankylosing spondylitis synovial fluid was significantly enriched for disease-linked clones.

As to this clonotype: The antigen remains undetermined.

Germline CDR1 is MDHEN and CDR2 is SYDVKM. The V gene end was trimmed by 5 bases and the J gene end by 0 bases; junction bases not matched to a gene: 3. This CDR3 contains 15 residues. Specimen: blood, either unsorted or a sorted T cell fraction (not recorded which). V is TRBV28 and J is TRBJ1-4; 7 bases fit TRBD1. This clonotype originated in a male donor with ankylosing spondylitis. The CDR3 sequence: CASSPGTATNEKLFF. In nucleotides, the CDR3 is TGTGCCAGCAGTCCGGGGACAGCAACTAATGAAAAACTGTTTTTT.